A selection of T cell receptor beta chains follows, all from one sample in a study of shared clonotypes between healthy human individuals. Generated by immunoSEQ multiplex PCR, the TCRdb table keeps only in-frame clones and is missing some. The sample yields more than 850,000 clones, around 78% seen once. The material sequenced was memory CD4+ T cells from PBMCs. The origin of the receptors is a man between 18 and 29 years old in good health. Some clones in this sample may be carry-over from other donors' samples. The CDR3 runs from the conserved cysteine through the conserved F or W. A D gene is named only where the DNA matches it firmly. Some rows have no size entry. The others give once, few or many, or a class for an expanded clone.

v_gene	d_gene	j_gene	abundance	CDR3aa	CDR3nt
TRBV7-9	TRBD1	TRBJ2-3	.	CASSLGRDRGQDTQYF	TGTGCCAGCAGCTTAGGCCGGGACAGGGGGCAAGATACGCAGTATTTT
TRBV6-6	TRBD1	TRBJ1-2	.	CASSPQTGGDSYGYTF	TGTGCCAGCAGCCCTCAGACAGGGGGCGACAGCTATGGCTACACCTTC
TRBV7-2	TRBD1	TRBJ2-1	.	CASSLLGTGLWNEQFF	TGTGCCAGCAGCTTATTAGGGACAGGGCTGTGGAATGAGCAGTTCTTC
TRBV5-4	.	TRBJ2-4	many	CASSFKGTAKNIQYF	TGTGCCAGCAGCTTCAAGGGCACAGCCAAAAACATTCAGTACTTC
TRBV6-5	.	TRBJ1-5	.	CASSKQGRDQPQHF	TGTGCCAGCAGTAAACAGGGTCGTGATCAGCCCCAGCATTTT
TRBV19	.	TRBJ2-7	.	CASSALGGAEHYEQYF	TGTGCCAGTAGTGCCCTTGGTGGGGCGGAACACTACGAGCAGTACTTC
TRBV5-6	TRBD2	TRBJ2-7	.	CASSSGRGRNEQYF	TGTGCCAGCAGCTCGGGGCGCGGGAGGAACGAGCAGTACTTC
TRBV6-1	TRBD2	TRBJ2-3	.	CASSELRLAGPDTQYF	TGTGCCAGCAGTGAACTGAGACTAGCGGGTCCAGATACGCAGTATTTT
TRBV10-3	.	TRBJ2-7	.	CAISNDPAYEQYF	TGTGCCATCAGCAATGATCCTGCCTACGAGCAGTACTTC
TRBV4-1	.	TRBJ1-4	.	CASSSPQGTNEKLFF	TGCGCCAGCAGCTCTCCGCAGGGGACTAATGAAAAACTGTTTTTT
TRBV7-3	.	TRBJ2-3	.	CASSSGLNTDTQYF	TGTGCCAGCAGCTCAGGACTGAACACAGATACGCAGTATTTT
TRBV9	.	TRBJ2-7	.	CASSVVGSPYEQYF	TGTGCCAGCAGCGTAGTGGGGTCCCCCTACGAGCAGTACTTC
TRBV20-1	.	TRBJ2-1	.	CSAFRPNEQFF	TGCAGTGCTTTCCGGCCCAATGAGCAGTTCTTC
TRBV5-1	TRBD1	TRBJ2-5	once	CASSFQTGTGGDQYF	TGCGCCAGCAGCTTCCAAACCGGGACAGGGGGTGACCAGTACTTC
TRBV2	TRBD2	TRBJ2-1	.	CASSDRRWVAGGPSSYNEQFF	TGTGCCAGCAGTGACCGGCGATGGGTAGCGGGAGGTCCTAGCTCCTACAATGAGCAGTTCTTC
TRBV11-3	.	TRBJ1-1	.	CASSPPGRTEAFF	TGTGCCAGCAGCCCTCCCGGGAGGACTGAAGCTTTCTTT
TRBV29-1	TRBD1	TRBJ1-5	.	CSVETGGQPQHF	TGCAGCGTTGAAACAGGGGGGCAGCCCCAGCATTTT
TRBV6-1	.	TRBJ1-3	.	CASQPQVSGNTIYF	TGTGCCAGTCAACCCCAGGTCTCTGGAAACACCATATATTTT
TRBV7-9	.	TRBJ1-1	.	CASSLNTNTEAFF	TGTGCCAGCAGCTTGAATACGAACACTGAAGCTTTCTTT
TRBV19	.	TRBJ2-2	.	CASRTYGGELFF	TGTGCCAGTAGAACCTACGGCGGGGAGCTGTTTTTT
TRBV2	TRBD1	TRBJ1-2	few	CASTLLRGLDQPHGYTF	TGTGCCAGCACTCTTCTCAGGGGGCTTGATCAACCTCATGGCTACACCTTC
TRBV28	.	TRBJ2-7	.	CASSFGAGVGEQYF	TGTGCCAGCAGTTTCGGGGCAGGGGTAGGCGAGCAGTACTTC
TRBV9	.	TRBJ1-5	few	CASSRGDSNQPQHF	TGTGCCAGCAGCCGGGGAGATAGCAATCAGCCCCAGCATTTT
TRBV11-2	.	TRBJ2-5	.	CASSSVQGRRETQYF	TGTGCCAGCAGCTCCGTACAGGGGAGGAGAGAGACCCAGTACTTC
TRBV7-2	.	TRBJ1-5	.	CASSLEYGQPQHF	TGTGCCAGCAGCTTAGAATACGGGCAGCCCCAGCATTTT
TRBV4-2	.	TRBJ2-1	.	CASSQAAGVDNEQFF	TGTGCCAGCAGCCAAGCCGCCGGAGTCGACAATGAGCAGTTCTTC
TRBV14	.	TRBJ2-1	.	CASSPRGRMTYNEQFF	TGTGCCAGCAGCCCTCGGGGCAGGATGACCTACAATGAGCAGTTCTTC
TRBV5-1	.	TRBJ2-5	.	CASSPIPQETQYF	TGCGCCAGCAGCCCTATCCCTCAAGAGACCCAGTACTTC
TRBV7-3	.	TRBJ1-5	.	CASSLAGDQPQHF	TGTGCCAGCAGCTTAGCGGGGGACCAGCCCCAGCATTTT
TRBV19	TRBD1	TRBJ1-5	.	CASSIVGQGRGSNQPQHF	TGTGCCAGTAGTATAGTGGGACAGGGTAGGGGAAGCAATCAGCCCCAGCATTTT
TRBV2	TRBD2	TRBJ2-5	.	CASSEAAVTGGPWETQYF	TGTGCCAGCAGTGAAGCGGCCGTAACGGGAGGGCCGTGGGAGACCCAGTACTTC
TRBV5-1	TRBD2	TRBJ2-3	once	CASGTSGSTGTDTQYF	TGCGCCAGCGGGACTAGCGGGAGCACGGGCACAGATACGCAGTATTTT
TRBV19	.	TRBJ2-7	.	CASSRGTAYEQYF	TGTGCCAGTAGTAGGGGAACAGCCTACGAGCAGTACTTC
TRBV4-3	TRBD2	TRBJ2-1	.	CASSQGLPLYNEQFF	TGCGCCAGCAGCCAGGGACTACCCCTCTACAATGAGCAGTTCTTC
TRBV9	.	TRBJ1-1	.	CASSVVQQSTEAFF	TGTGCCAGCAGCGTAGTACAACAATCGACTGAAGCTTTCTTT
TRBV18	.	TRBJ1-1	.	CASSPPELQPEAFF	TGTGCCAGCTCACCACCGGAGCTACAGCCTGAAGCTTTCTTT
TRBV5-1	.	TRBJ1-2	.	CASSPMAGGDYGYTF	TGCGCCAGCAGCCCCATGGCGGGGGGGGACTATGGCTACACCTTC
TRBV30	.	TRBJ2-7	.	CAWSARDGTYEQYF	TGTGCCTGGAGTGCCCGGGACGGAACCTACGAGCAGTACTTC
TRBV7-2	.	TRBJ1-1	.	CASSLQVRAEAFF	TGTGCCAGCAGCTTACAGGTTAGGGCTGAAGCTTTCTTT
TRBV4-3	TRBD2	TRBJ2-1	once	CASSQETSGLSYNEQFF	TGCGCCAGCAGCCAAGAAACTAGCGGATTATCCTACAATGAGCAGTTCTTC
TRBV5-6	.	TRBJ2-3	.	CASSSGQLISTDTQYF	TGTGCCAGCAGCTCCGGACAGCTAATCAGCACAGATACGCAGTATTTT
TRBV9	.	TRBJ1-4	few	CASSRQGTNEKLFF	TGTGCCAGCAGCCGTCAGGGGACTAATGAAAAACTGTTTTTT
TRBV7-2	TRBD1	TRBJ2-7	.	CASRLTGPREQYF	TGTGCCAGCAGACTGACAGGGCCAAGGGAGCAGTACTTC
TRBV10-3	.	TRBJ2-1	.	CAIRPTSSYNEQFF	TGTGCCATCAGACCGACTAGCTCCTACAATGAGCAGTTCTTC
TRBV28	.	TRBJ1-2	.	CASIPLDRPSGYTF	TGTGCCAGCATTCCCCTTGACAGGCCAAGTGGCTACACCTTC
TRBV7-9	TRBD1	TRBJ1-5	.	CASSLEVGQGHQPQHF	TGTGCCAGCAGCTTAGAAGTCGGACAGGGCCATCAGCCCCAGCATTTT
TRBV11-3	.	TRBJ2-1	.	CASSLDGRRGYNEQFF	TGTGCCAGCAGCTTAGATGGGAGACGCGGCTACAATGAGCAGTTCTTC
TRBV7-6	.	TRBJ2-7	.	CASSPQPSLLYEQYF	TGTGCCAGCAGTCCCCAGCCTTCTCTCCTATACGAGCAGTACTTC
TRBV19	TRBD2	TRBJ2-7	.	CASSNSGSYEQYF	TGTGCCAGTAGTAATAGCGGGAGCTACGAGCAGTACTTC
TRBV19	TRBD1	TRBJ2-7	.	CASSIGQGADEQYF	TGTGCCAGTAGTATCGGGCAGGGGGCCGACGAGCAGTACTTC
TRBV2	.	TRBJ1-5	.	CASSAMANQPQHF	TGTGCCAGCAGTGCCATGGCCAATCAGCCCCAGCATTTT
TRBV7-2	.	TRBJ1-1	.	CASSVSRGDTEAFF	TGTGCCAGCAGCGTCTCACGTGGGGACACTGAAGCTTTCTTT
TRBV11-2	.	TRBJ2-1	.	CASSLDLIADYNEQFF	TGTGCCAGCAGCTTAGATCTAATAGCGGATTACAATGAGCAGTTCTTC
TRBV4-3	TRBD2	TRBJ2-1	.	CASSWTSGQYNEQFF	TGCGCCAGCAGCTGGACTAGCGGGCAATACAATGAGCAGTTCTTC
TRBV27	TRBD2	TRBJ2-1	.	CASSLVGLGLGNEQFF	TGTGCCAGCAGTTTGGTGGGACTAGGGCTCGGCAATGAGCAGTTCTTC